Listed here is a single T cell receptor (beta chain). As handled by the study authors: Reference gene primer amplification gave nucleated cell count estimates. Sequenced by immunoSEQ multiplex PCR; TCRdb stores in-frame clones only, minus some. D and trimming come from the DNA, and the V and J calls and clone size come from that table. Of some 48,000 clones detected, about nine tenths appear once; the ten largest clones hold roughly 5%. The data stem from a study of blood T cell repertoires in COVID-19. At the level of the study: T cells, B-cell-depleted T cells, or PBMCs supplied cDNA or gDNA.

With V trimmed by 5 bases and J by 6 bases, 12 bases remained unmatched. The germline V gene encodes CDR1 MDHEN and CDR2 SYDVKM. The CDR3 contains 15 residues. The chain links TRBV28 to TRBJ1-2, with 7 bases lining up with TRBD1. The specimen sequenced was peripheral blood. The TCR sequence derives from a man aged 65 to 85 with acute or convalescent COVID-19. The CDR3 is CASSGSLGQMNGYTF. The CDR3 DNA reads TGTGCCAGCAGTGGCTCCTTGGGACAGATGAATGGCTACACCTTC.